One and the same sample provided the 12 T cell receptor beta chains below, sequenced in a study of cytomegalovirus exposure and HLA in healthy donors. Amplification used 60 Vbeta primers and 13 Jbeta primers. Sequenced by immunoSEQ multiplex PCR; TCRdb stores in-frame clones only, minus some. The sample has over 85,000 clones, approximately 80% seen once; the top ten hold around 3.5%. Sequences were obtained from PBMCs. The origin of the receptors is a middle-aged man in good health and CMV-seronegative.

The chain links TRBV19 to TRBJ2-2; D might be TRBD2 (6 bases). This CDR3 region has 17 residues. Trimming took 4 bases from V and 2 from J, leaving 17 bases between them. Germline V gene lookup returns CDR1 LNHDA and CDR2 SQIVND (reference sequence). Written as DNA, the CDR3 is TGTGCCAGTAGTACACGTGCTTGGACTATCAACACCGGGGAGCTGTTTTTT. Protein product: CASSTRAWTINTGELFF.

There are a few counts of this clone. The CDR3 region has the DNA TGTGCCAGCAGCCATTATCAGGGGTTGGAGGAGACCCAGTACTTC. Its protein product is CASSHYQGLEETQYF. This rearrangement joins TRBV14 to TRBJ2-5, with D perhaps TRBD1 (6 bases). This CDR3 has 15 amino acids. With 3 bases removed from V and 5 bases from J, the gap between germline ends came to 16 bases. Germline V CDR1 and CDR2: SGHDN, FVKESK.

This chain links TRBV10-3 with TRBJ2-1; 7 bases line up with TRBD2. CDR1 is ENHRY and CDR2 is SYGVKD in the germline V gene. V gave up 5 bases and J gave up 10 bases; unmatched junction bases: 14. This CDR3 is built from 15 residues. The CDR3 reads CAISPRGRDLLEQFF. The CDR3 coding sequence is TGTGCCATCAGTCCCCGGGGGAGGGACCTCTTGGAGCAGTTCTTC.

Note on this clone: The germline gene is not matched at one end of the junction; a read error may be the cause. V usage is TRBV6-6 and J usage is TRBJ2-7; 8 bases align to TRBD1. The CDR3 extends over 13 amino acids. CDR1 is MNHNY, CDR2 SVGAGI, per germline (reference sequence). The CDR3 spells CASGYTDRAEQHF. CDR3 sequence (DNA): TGTGCCAGCGGTTACACGGACAGGGCCGAGCAGCACTTC.

J is TRBJ1-5 and V is TRBV6-5; TRBD1 aligns across 8 bases. This CDR3 comprises 14 residues. Germline CDR1 and CDR2: MNHEY and SVGAGI. V shed 4 bases, J shed 6 bases, and the junction held 5 bases outside the gene matches. CDR3 protein: CASSSGQGAQPQHF. The CDR3, as DNA: TGTGCCAGCAGTTCCGGACAGGGTGCTCAGCCCCAGCATTTT.

The rearrangement uses TRBV2 and TRBJ2-5; D gene ambiguous. The V and J ends lost 1 base and 6 bases respectively, with 12 bases between them. The CDR3 covers 14 residues. In germline, CDR1 is SNHLY, CDR2 FYNNEI. CDR3 nucleotide sequence: TGTGCCAGCAGTGAAGGGGCAGAAAAGAAGACCCAGTACTTC. Residues: CASSEGAEKKTQYF.

This clone was observed a single time. This chain uses TRBV18 with TRBJ2-3; no clear D gene. The CDR3 contains 12 residues. The V gene lost 2 bases and the J gene lost 6 bases, with 6 bases spanning the gap. The germline V gene has CDR1 KGHSH and CDR2 LQKENI. The CDR3: CASSPDGDTQYF. The CDR3 bases are TGTGCCAGCTCACCAGACGGGGATACGCAGTATTTT.

This chain links TRBV7-2 with TRBJ2-1; the D gene is possibly TRBD2 (5 bases). The ends were cut back, 3 bases at V and 0 bases at J, with 6 bases in the middle. The CDR3 runs 14 residues. Germline assignment: CDR1 SGHTA and CDR2 FQGNSA. Here the CDR3 reads CASSFTSSYNEQFF. CDR3 DNA sequence: TGTGCCAGCAGCTTTACTAGCTCCTACAATGAGCAGTTCTTC.

The chain has TRBV7-2 and TRBJ1-5; 8 bases agree with TRBD1. CDR3 length: 16 amino acids. V shed 1 base and J 5 bases; nucleotides not matched to a gene: 7. Germline loops: CDR1 SGHTA, CDR2 FQGNSA. CDR3 in amino acids: CASSLVGQGLYQPQHF. The CDR3 DNA reads TGTGCCAGCAGCTTAGTTGGACAGGGTCTTTATCAGCCCCAGCATTTT.

The genes are TRBV27 and TRBJ1-5, with D unresolved. The CDR3 runs to 14 residues. Between the trimmed V and J ends, which lost 3 bases and 11 bases, there was a span of 17 bases. The germline V gene encodes CDR1 MNHEY and CDR2 SMNVEV (reference sequence). CDR3 DNA sequence: TGTGCCAGCAGTTTCGGCGGGCCCCTCACAGCCCAGCATTTT. Protein sequence: CASSFGGPLTAQHF.

This clone was seen more than once but under ten times. The V and J genes are TRBV7-9 and TRBJ1-1, with 10 bases identical to TRBD1. Trimming at V came to 5 bases and at J to 6 bases, leaving 12 bases not matched to a gene. CDR3 length: 16 amino acids. The germline CDR1 and CDR2 sequences are SEHNR and FQNEAQ (reference sequence). The CDR3 DNA sequence: TGTGCCAGCAGCCGAACCGCCGGGACAGGGGTCCCTGAAGCTTTCTTT. Its protein is CASSRTAGTGVPEAFF.

This clone was seen a few times. This chain links TRBV27 with TRBJ1-6; 9 bases line up with TRBD1. J gave up 5 bases and V 5 bases, and 1 base lay outside the gene matches. CDR1 and CDR2 (germline): MNHEY, SMNVEV (reference sequence). CDR3 length: 14 amino acids. The chain's CDR3 is CASSRQGDNSPLHF. The CDR3, as DNA: TGTGCCAGCAGTCGACAGGGGGATAATTCACCCCTCCACTTT.